The entry that follows covers one TCR beta chain sequence. Its antigen is currently unknown. Repertoires were generated with immunoSEQ multiplex PCR, while TCRdb's copy carries only in-frame clones and drops some. The sample lists under 25,000 clones, just under 80% occurring once. This sample was taken from a study of CD4 T cells in relation to SARS-CoV-2 and coronaviruses. Turning to the study itself: PBMCs were cultured with antigen for around nine days before TCR beta sequencing. The negative reference was HIV-1 Nef peptide pool or peptide-free culture.

CD4+ T cells from unexposed donors were obtained before the COVID-19 pandemic (2011-2018). Isolation of CD4+ T cells took place after about 9 days in culture. This clonotype was sampled from a human donor in good health. Source material: CD4+ T cells from PBMCs, cultured in vitro.

The CDR3 nucleotides read TGTGCCAGCAGCTTAGATATTGCGGGAGGGACCTACAATGAGCAGTTCTTC. It codes for CASSLDIAGGTYNEQFF. The chain uses TRBV11-2 and TRBJ2-1; 9 nucleotides align to TRBD2. The CDR3 length is 17 residues. Unmatched junction bases numbered 5, after V lost 0 bases and J lost 2 bases. Germline CDR1 and CDR2: SGHAT and FQNNGV.